These 28 T cell receptor beta chains were sequenced from one sample in a study of tumor-infiltrating lymphocytes in primary liver carcinoma. With around 500 ng total RNA as template and a constant-region primer, TCR beta cDNA was made. Three nested multiplex PCR rounds, a slightly modified ARM-PCR, produced the libraries for TCR beta. Researchers ran the first two PCR rounds for approximately 10 cycles each with TRBV1-TRBV30 forward primers and a C-beta reverse primer. One entry per CDR3 protein, called by TCRdb with MiXCR from the multiplex PCR reads. Of some 320,000 distinct CDR3 sequences listed, around three fifths were seen once; the top ten hold roughly 9%. Germline DNA was also extracted, while the blood RNA originated from unsorted whole blood. The sequenced material came from peripheral blood. The receptor set was obtained from a man aged 40-50 years with primary liver carcinoma and hepatitis B virus infection.

On this clonotype itself: The junction differs from germline at one of its ends, possibly a read error. The genes are TRBV7-9 and TRBJ1-4; D ambiguous. The germline CDR1 and CDR2 sequences are SEHNR and FQNEAQ (reference sequence). This CDR3 contains 13 residues. CDR3 bases: TGTGTCAGCAGCTCTTGGGCCAATGGAAAACTGTTTTTT. The encoded protein is CVSSSWANGKLFF.

In regard to this clonotype: A clone one base away is much larger, so this may be a read error. The chain recombines TRBV12-3 or TRBV12-4 with TRBJ2-1; TRBD1 matches at 8 bases. The CDR3 is 14 amino acids. CDR3 coding DNA: TGTGCCAGCAGTTTTCTCGGGACAGGCAATGAGCGGTTCTTC. Translation: CASSFLGTGNERFF.

With respect to this clonotype: Because the CDR3 is missing its conserved closing phenylalanine or tryptophan, this is likely a read error. The rearrangement links TRBV11-2 to TRBJ2-7; 7 bases agree with TRBD2. Losses at the gene ends were 5 bases for V and 1 base for J; bases not matched to a gene: 2. The CDR3 spans 13 residues. Germline V gene data show CDR1 as SGHAT and CDR2 as FQNNGV. The CDR3, as DNA: TGTGCCAGCAGCCCGGGACTATCCTACGAGCAGTACCTC. Its translation is CASSPGLSYEQYL.

This clonotype was found many times. One end of the junction does not line up with germline, which may come from a read error. The V call is TRBV4-3, the J call TRBJ1-2; TRBD1 might be the D (5 bases). From germline, CDR1 is LGHNA and CDR2 YSLEER. The CDR3 spans 13 residues. CDR3 sequence (DNA): TGCGCCAGCAGCCAAGAACCAAAGACAGACCCCGCCTTC. Protein sequence: CASSQEPKTDPAF.

This chain uses TRBV6-2 or TRBV6-3 with TRBJ1-1; TRBD1 is a possible D gene (6 bases). With 6 bases removed from V and 3 bases from J, the gap between germline ends came to 14 bases. This CDR3 is built from 14 residues. Germline V CDR1 and CDR2: MNHEY, SVGEGT. In DNA form, the CDR3 reads TGTGCCAGCAGAGCAGGGGACTGGGACACTGAAGCTTTCTTT. Encoded protein: CASRAGDWDTEAFF.

As to this clonotype: A read error may produce the germline difference seen at one junction end. The chain carries TRBV12-3 or TRBV12-4 and TRBJ1-6; 8 nucleotides align to TRBD1. The CDR3 extends over 16 amino acids. Written as DNA, the CDR3 is TGTGTCAGCAGTTCCGGGACAGGCTCAAGGAATTCAGCCCTCCACTTT. Amino acid sequence: CVSSSGTGSRNSALHF.

This clonotype was observed once. CDR3 in amino acids: CANSPATRGINYGYTF. The CDR3 region has the DNA TGTGCCAACAGCCCCGCGACAAGGGGAATAAACTATGGCTACACCTTC. The J gene is TRBJ1-2, the V gene TRBV6-1; possibly TRBD1 for D (5 bases). The germline V and J ends were trimmed by 10 bases and 2 bases, with 23 bases remaining between them. This CDR3 is 16 amino acids long. Germline assignment: CDR1 MNHNS and CDR2 SASEGT.

The V and J genes are TRBV12-2 and TRBJ2-1; the table's D gene call, TRBD2, was not cross checked with the DNA. TRBV12-2 has pseudogene status. The CDR3 extends over 15 amino acids. The CDR3 sequence is CARRLCCGIYNEQFF. The CDR3 bases are TGTGCACGTCGCTTATGTTGCGGGATTTACAATGAGCAGTTCTTC.

Turning to this clonotype: A much larger clone differs by one base, so this may be a read error. The chain recombines TRBV6-1 with TRBJ2-7, with TRBD2 identical over 14 bases. CDR1 MNHNS and CDR2 SASEGT come from the germline V gene. CDR3 length equals 17 residues. V gave up 5 bases and J gave up 0 bases; unmatched junction bases: 6. CDR3 region: CASSLQTSGRASYEQYF. For the CDR3, the DNA is TGTGCCAGCAGTCTCCAGACTAGCGGGAGGGCCTCCTACGAGCAGTACTTC.

In the case of this clonotype: With a much larger clone just one base away, this may be a read error. The chain couples TRBV29-1 to TRBJ2-3; a possible D gene is TRBD1 (5 bases). The germline CDR1 and CDR2 sequences are SQVTM and ANQGSEA. The CDR3 is made up of 12 amino acids. The CDR3 reads CSATISTGTQYF. Here the CDR3 DNA reads TGCAGCGCCACTATTAGCACAGGTACGCAGTATTTT.

A note on this clonotype: The junction does not match germline at one end; this may be a read error. The rearrangement joins TRBV11-1 to TRBJ2-2; unclear D gene. The germline V gene has CDR1 SGHAT and CDR2 FQDESV (reference sequence). CDR3 length: 14 residues. The CDR3 DNA reads as TGTGCCAGCAGATCTGGGTTCGGCACCGTGGAGCTGTTTTTT. Amino acids: CASRSGFGTVELFF.

This sequence joins TRBV5-1 and TRBJ1-6; D ambiguous. Trimming removed 0 bases from V and 7 bases from J, with 11 bases in between. The CDR3 consists of 15 residues. CDR1 is SGHRS and CDR2 is YFSETQ in the germline V gene. CDR3 amino acids: CASSLERLGNSPLHF. CDR3 coding DNA: TGCGCCAGCAGCTTGGAGCGACTGGGCAATTCACCCCTCCACTTT.

Turning to this clonotype: Its ends do not fully match the called genes, so a read error is possible. CDR3 DNA sequence: TGTGCCAGCAGTAGTGGGCGGGGAGCTTCCTTT. Its protein product is CASSSGRGASF. This chain links TRBV28 with TRBJ1-1, with unresolved D. Germline V lookup: CDR1 MDHEN, CDR2 SYDVKM. This CDR3 contains 11 residues.

CDR3 protein: CASSPLGTGDNEQFF. For the CDR3, the DNA is TGTGCCAGCAGTCCCCTTGGGACAGGGGACAATGAGCAGTTCTTC. This sequence joins TRBV5-6 and TRBJ2-1, with TRBD1 matching over 10 bases. Germline trimming cut 5 bases from V and 5 bases from J; bases unmatched to any gene: 7. Germline V gene sequence: CDR1 SGHDT, CDR2 YYEEEE. This CDR3 has 15 amino acids.

A note on this clonotype: This may arise from a read error, as a much more abundant clone is one base away. The V gene is TRBV6-1, the J gene TRBJ2-1, with TRBD1 identical over 7 bases. Germline assignment: CDR1 MNHNS and CDR2 SASEGT. The CDR3 length is 14 residues. CDR3 nucleotide sequence: TGTACCATCAAAGGGGACAGCCCTTACAATGAGCAGTTCTTC. Protein: CTIKGDSPYNEQFF.

This clonotype was seen many times. The chain employs TRBV11-2 and TRBJ2-7, with D perhaps matching TRBD1 or TRBD2 (5 bases each). V was clipped by 5 bases and J by 0 bases, with 17 bases between them. Per the germline V gene, CDR1 is SGHAT and CDR2 is FQNNGV. The CDR3 contains 16 residues. CDR3 amino acids: CASSAPLAGFSYEQYF. The CDR3 coding sequence is TGTGCCAGCAGCGCCCCTCTAGCAGGGTTCTCCTACGAGCAGTACTTC. Complete variable domain (other parts from reference TRBV11-2 and TRBJ2-7): EAGVAQSPRYKIIEKRQSVAFWCNPISGHATLYWYQQILGQGPKLLIQFQNNGVVDDSQLPKDRFSAERLKGVDSTLKIQPAKLEDSAVYLCASSAPLAGFSYEQYFGPGTRLTVT.

V and J are TRBV5-1 and TRBJ2-2, with D tentatively TRBD1 (5 bases). Per the germline V gene, CDR1 is SGHRS and CDR2 is YFSETQ. V was pared by 0 bases and J by 0 bases, with 12 bases between. This CDR3 spans 17 amino acids. As DNA, the CDR3 is TGCGCCAGCAGCTTGGTATCCCAGGGCGCGAACACCGGGGAGCTGTTTTTT. This gives the protein CASSLVSQGANTGELFF. Combining the CDR3 with reference TRBV5-1 and TRBJ2-2 gives the whole variable domain KAGVTQTPRYLIKTRGQQVTLSCSPISGHRSVSWYQQTPGQGLQFLFEYFSETQRNKGNFPGRFSGRQFSNSRSEMNVSTLELGDSALYLCASSLVSQGANTGELFFGEGSRLTVL.

As concerns this clonotype: The missing conserved phenylalanine or tryptophan at the end of this CDR3 makes a read error likely. The chain carries TRBV11-3 and TRBJ2-1; D not resolved. CDR3 length equals 15 residues. Germline V gene sequence: CDR1 SGHNT, CDR2 YENEEA. The CDR3 sequence: CASSLDQDSGREQFS. The CDR3 coding sequence is TGCGCCAGCAGCTTAGATCAGGATAGTGGGCGTGAGCAGTTCTCC.

This clonotype has a handful of counts. The rearrangement uses TRBV10-2 and TRBJ2-3; 12 bases match TRBD1. After removal of 5 bases from V and 5 bases from J, the junction contained 8 bases not matched to a gene. This CDR3 contains 16 residues. CDR1 is WSHSY and CDR2 is SAAADI in the germline V gene. The CDR3 DNA reads TGCGCCAGCAGTCTAGGGGGACAGGGGGCGAAAGATACGCAGTATTTT. Protein sequence: CASSLGGQGAKDTQYF.

A note on this clonotype: A much larger clone is a single base away; this may be a read error. The genes are TRBV4-1 and TRBJ2-2; D not certain. The V end was cut by 7 bases, the J end by 2 bases, with 17 bases between. Germline V gene data show CDR1 as MGHRA and CDR2 as YSYEKL. This CDR3 has 16 residues. The CDR3 region is CASNLLDGSNTGELFF. For the CDR3, the DNA is TGCGCCAGCAACCTTCTGGATGGGTCAAACACCGGGGAGCTGTTTTTT.

Details on this clonotype: Because the CDR3 is missing its conserved closing phenylalanine or tryptophan, this is likely a read error. The rearrangement joins TRBV29-1 to TRBJ2-1; D gene ambiguous. The CDR3 runs to 13 residues. From germline, CDR1 is SQVTM and CDR2 ANQGSEA. Deletions cut 7 bases from V and 4 bases from J, with 14 bases between. Here the CDR3 reads CSASNGRYNEQFS. Here the CDR3 DNA reads TGCAGCGCCTCTAACGGACGATACAATGAGCAGTTCTCC.

Points on this clonotype: A much larger clone differs by one base, so this may be a read error. The chain joins TRBV5-4 to TRBJ1-6; D might be TRBD1 (6 bases). Germline-derived CDR1 and CDR2 are SGHNT and YYREEE (reference sequence). The CDR3 consists of 17 residues. CDR3 coding DNA: TGTGCCAGCAGCCTGGGACAAGTTAGCTCCTATAATTCACCCCTCCGCTTT. As protein: CASSLGQVSSYNSPLRF.

The sample holds a few counts of this clonotype. The rearrangement links TRBV28 to TRBJ2-5; possible D gene TRBD2, 6 bases. This CDR3 is 15 amino acids long. V was clipped by 5 bases and J by 5 bases, with 18 bases between them. CDR1 MDHEN and CDR2 SYDVKM come from the germline V gene. Here the CDR3 DNA reads TGTGCCAGCAGTGTCCTTGGCGGGAAGGGCGAGACCCAGTACTTC. Translated: CASSVLGGKGETQYF.

Regarding this clonotype: A read error may be the cause here, since a much bigger clone is one base away. The gene calls are TRBV6-6 and TRBJ2-5; TRBD1 matches 9 bases. Germline CDR1 MNHNY, CDR2 SVGAGI (reference sequence). The CDR3 has 14 amino acids. CDR3 sequence reads: CACSRGQGQETQYF. In DNA form, the CDR3 reads TGTGCCTGCAGCCGCGGACAGGGGCAAGAGACCCAGTACTTC.

V is TRBV6-5 and J is TRBJ1-1; weak D call: TRBD1 (6 bases). V was trimmed by 4 bases and J by 0 bases, leaving 15 bases between them. The germline V gene has CDR1 MNHEY and CDR2 SVGAGI. The CDR3 spans 16 residues. CDR3 bases: TGTGCCAGCAGTTGCGATACAGGGTCCTTGAACACTGAAGCTTTCTTT. Its protein is CASSCDTGSLNTEAFF.

For this clonotype: One end of the junction varies from germline; a read error may be responsible. CDR3 residues: CASSLGRTNTQYF. CDR3 coding DNA: TGTGCCAGCAGCTTAGGGCGCACAAATACGCAGTATTTT. The V gene is TRBV11-2, the J gene TRBJ2-3; D unresolved. This CDR3 is built from 13 residues. The germline CDR1 and CDR2 sequences are SGHAT and FQNNGV.

Comments on this clonotype: A read error is possible here, since a much larger clone lies one base away. This chain connects TRBV6-1 to TRBJ1-6; 7 positions match TRBD1. The junction had 12 bases not matched to a gene; V was cut back by 8 bases and J by 8 bases. This CDR3 contains 15 residues. The germline CDR1 and CDR2 sequences are MNHNS and SASEGT. The CDR3 DNA sequence: TGTGCCAGCGTTCGAGGGGGCTTATTGGATTCACCCCTCCACTTT. This gives the protein CASVRGGLLDSPLHF.

Turning to this clonotype: This could be a read error, since a much larger clone is one nucleotide away. This sequence joins TRBV12-3 or TRBV12-4 and TRBJ1-6, with TRBD1 as a possible D gene (5 bases). This CDR3 is built from 15 residues. Here the CDR3 reads CTSSRQTNSNSPLHF. The CDR3 DNA sequence: TGTACCAGCAGCAGACAGACTAACTCTAATTCACCCCTCCACTTT.